This record concerns one T cell receptor (beta chain) sequence. Its antigen is not identified. V dropped 6 bases and J dropped 0; count of bases not matched to a gene: 2. CDR3 size: 14 residues. Germline V gene lookup returns CDR1 ENHRY and CDR2 SYGVKD. This specimen comes from a study of cytomegalovirus exposure and HLA in healthy donors. For the study at large: Sequencing of 150 million to 200 million T cells in an earlier analysis found 95 million to 120 million unique TCR beta sequences.

PCR used 60 Vbeta primers and 13 Jbeta primers. Data came from immunoSEQ multiplex PCR; TCRdb stores just in-frame clones and leaves some out. The sample carries 95,000 to 150,000 clones, about 76% recorded once. Study results and caveats: The study carried out a later analysis of TCR beta sequences. It associated 15,000 to 20,000 of them with specific HLA alleles at a false discovery rate of 0.05. When the data were analyzed later, several of the most significant clusters appeared to be linked to common viral pathogens.

The receptor comes from a woman aged 55-75 years in good health and CMV-seropositive. The sample taken for sequencing was PBMCs. This rearrangement joins TRBV10-3 to TRBJ1-2; 9 nucleotides line up with TRBD1. The CDR3 nucleotides are TGTGCCATCAGCAGACAGGGGGCTAACTATGGCTACACCTTC. This gives the protein CAISRQGANYGYTF.